These 9 T cell receptor beta chains share one sample of origin, sequenced in a study of PD-L1 blockade in urothelial cancer. Clones were sequenced by immunoSEQ multiplex PCR, and TCRdb holds only the in-frame ones, with some missing. Among around 35,000 clones listed, 82% were seen once. The material sequenced was PBMCs, taken around atezolizumab (anti-PD-L1) treatment. The receptors shown here come from a man in his 60s with urothelial cancer.

This rearrangement joins TRBV2 to TRBJ2-6; possible D gene TRBD1, 5 bases. The CDR3 is 16 residues long. CDR1 and CDR2 from the germline V gene are SNHLY and FYNNEI. The V and J ends lost 1 base and 1 base respectively, with 8 bases between them. CDR3 loop: CASSEEGFSGANVLTF. The CDR3 DNA reads as TGTGCCAGCAGTGAAGAGGGGTTTTCTGGGGCCAACGTCCTGACTTTC. Full variable domain (remainder filled in from reference TRBV2 and TRBJ2-6): EPEVTQTPSHQVTQMGQEVILRCVPISNHLYFYWYRQILGQKVEFLVSFYNNEISEKSEIFDDQFSVERPDGSNFTLKIRSTKLEDSAMYFCASSEEGFSGANVLTFGAGSRLTVL.

This clone has only a few counts. The chain has TRBV6-1 and TRBJ2-6; D uncertain. V was pared by 9 bases and J by 0 bases, with 6 bases between. Germline CDR1 is MNHNS and CDR2 is SASEGT. The CDR3 has 13 amino acids. The CDR3 DNA reads TGTGCCAGTGGGCTCTCTGGGGCCAACGTCCTGACTTTC. Protein: CASGLSGANVLTF.

In this sample, this clone turned up once. The J gene is TRBJ1-1, the V gene TRBV6-1, with no clear D. Germline CDR1 is MNHNS and CDR2 is SASEGT. Trimming stripped 3 bases from V and 8 bases from J, with 10 bases between. The CDR3 contains 12 residues. CDR3 nucleotides: TGTGCCAGCAGTGATGATGGCTGGGAAGCTTTCTTT. Protein sequence: CASSDDGWEAFF.

The chain links TRBV30 to TRBJ1-1, with D perhaps TRBD1 (5 bases). The CDR3 is made up of 13 amino acids. Germline V CDR1 and CDR2: GTSNPN, SVGIG (reference sequence). V dropped 0 bases and J dropped 6 bases, with 11 bases sitting between them. This CDR3 is CAWSVLGGAEAFF. In nucleotides, the CDR3 is TGTGCCTGGAGTGTACTGGGGGGGGCTGAAGCTTTCTTT.

As DNA, the CDR3 is TGCGCCAGCAGCTTCGCGGGGACGGAGGCCTACGAGCAGTACTTC. This codes for CASSFAGTEAYEQYF. V gene TRBV5-1 combines with J gene TRBJ2-7; D perhaps matches TRBD2 (6 bases). The CDR3 is made up of 15 amino acids. The germline V and J ends were trimmed by 2 bases and 2 bases, with 14 bases remaining between them. Per the germline V gene, CDR1 is SGHRS and CDR2 is YFSETQ.

V gene TRBV30 combines with J gene TRBJ1-2; possibly TRBD1 for D (6 bases). Germline V gives CDR1 GTSNPN, CDR2 SVGIG (reference sequence). The CDR3 totals 13 residues. The V and J ends lost 6 bases and 4 bases respectively, with 15 bases between them. CDR3 sequence: CACDLTGSYGYTF. The CDR3 nucleotides are TGTGCCTGCGACCTTACAGGGAGCTATGGCTACACCTTC.

This chain links TRBV30 with TRBJ2-7; TRBD2 aligns across 11 bases. Germline V gene lookup returns CDR1 GTSNPN and CDR2 SVGIG (reference sequence). The CDR3 loop spans 14 amino acids. The CDR3 nucleotides are TGTGCGATTCAGAGGCTAGCGGGGGGCGGGGGGCAGTACTTC. This translates into CAIQRLAGGGGQYF.

In its sample, this clone was seen a few times. The chain joins TRBV12-5 to TRBJ1-1; tentative D call: TRBD1 (6 bases). The CDR3 extends over 12 amino acids. Germline CDR1 and CDR2: LGHNT and FRNRAP. Trimming removed 4 bases at V and 10 bases at J, with 13 bases between. For the CDR3, the DNA is TGTGCTAGTGGTTACCCGGGGGGGGCAGCTTTCTTT. This translates into CASGYPGGAAFF. Variable domain in full (rest from reference TRBV12-5 and TRBJ1-1): DARVTQTPRHKVTEMGQEVTMRCQPILGHNTVFWYRQTMMQGLELLAYFRNRAPLDDSGMPKDRFSAEMPDATLATLKIQPSEPRDSAVYFCASGYPGGAAFFGQGTRLTVV.

The chain employs TRBV10-3 and TRBJ2-2; 9 nucleotides match TRBD2. The CDR3 runs 15 residues. Germline V CDR1 and CDR2: ENHRY, SYGVKD. The trim removed 7 bases at V and 4 bases at J, leaving 7 bases unmatched. CDR3 residues: CAITPGAGGTGELFF. In DNA, the CDR3 is TGTGCCATCACCCCGGGAGCGGGGGGCACCGGGGAGCTGTTTTTT.